This TCR beta chain was sequenced for a study of Graves' ophthalmopathy and Graves' hyperthyroidism. The germline V gene has CDR1 GTSNPN and CDR2 SVGIG (reference sequence). The V and J ends lost 6 bases and 10 bases respectively, with 18 bases between them. The CDR3 is 13 residues long. The sequenced template was RNA, covering the TCR beta CDR3 region. First-round RT-PCR relied on HTBI primers, and a second-round multiplex PCR came next. Via MiXCR, TCRdb re-called the multiplex PCR reads, giving one row per CDR3 protein. Here the sample spans 200,000 to 300,000 distinct CDR3 sequences, around 50% being singletons.

This TCR was sampled from an adult man with Graves' ophthalmopathy. The chain joins TRBV30 to TRBJ2-2; D perhaps matches TRBD1 (6 bases). The sequenced sample was peripheral blood. The CDR3, as DNA: TGTGCCTGTCCGGGACAAGGAATTGAGGAGCTGTTTTTT. Translating it yields CACPGQGIEELFF.